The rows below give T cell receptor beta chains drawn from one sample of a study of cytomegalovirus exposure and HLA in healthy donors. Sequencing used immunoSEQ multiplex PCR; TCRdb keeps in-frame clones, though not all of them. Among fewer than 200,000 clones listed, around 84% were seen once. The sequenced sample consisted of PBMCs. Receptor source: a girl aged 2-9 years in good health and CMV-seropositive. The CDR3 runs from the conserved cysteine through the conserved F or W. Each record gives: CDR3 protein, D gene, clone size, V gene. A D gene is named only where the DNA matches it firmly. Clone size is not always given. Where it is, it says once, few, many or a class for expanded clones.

CASRRGLYPSSYEQYF | - | - | TRBV27
CASSVGGDTQYF | - | - | TRBV10-1
CASSRHTGTGGFSPLHF | TRBD1 | - | TRBV4-1
CASSEVPDRVRGYTF | TRBD1 | once | TRBV6-1
CASSFGPVTSDTQYF | - | - | TRBV7-2
CASRVTPRETQYF | - | - | TRBV27
CASKQTNTHYNEQFF | - | few | TRBV2
CSSGQLTDTQYF | TRBD1 | - | TRBV29-1
CASSVLAGPENIQYF | TRBD2 | - | TRBV9
CASKMDRVNTGELFF | TRBD1 | - | TRBV2
CASRDDRATYEQYF | TRBD1 | - | TRBV25-1
CATSREDRGELFF | - | - | TRBV15
CASSYSYGGGSPLHF | - | - | TRBV6-6
CASGLAGQSSGNTIYF | - | - | TRBV12-5
CASSPDSTGELFF | - | once | TRBV5-4
CASGRQGGETIGKLFF | TRBD1 | few | TRBV12-5